Sequencing of this T cell receptor (beta chain) was carried out in a study of radiation and T cells in renal cell carcinoma. Method: immunoSEQ multiplex PCR; TCRdb's copy keeps in-frame clones and lacks some. The sample yields more than 95,000 clones, around 81% seen once. From germline, CDR1 is SGDLS and CDR2 YYNGEE. Trimming removed 5 bases from V and 10 bases from J; junction bases left unmatched: 17. The CDR3 sequence is 16 residues long. Noted time point: blood 2 weeks post-SBRT. Treatment described: 15 Gy SBRT to primary tumor, nephrectomy 4 weeks later. The genes are TRBV9 and TRBJ2-1; TRBD2 agrees at 8 bases. Sample: blood, taken from a patient whose treatment included radiotherapy and nephrectomy. The origin of this receptor is a man in his fifties with renal cell carcinoma. CDR3 protein: CASRNRAGVRLAEQFF. The CDR3 region has the DNA TGTGCCAGCAGAAACAGAGCGGGGGTAAGGTTAGCGGAGCAGTTCTTC.